The clone carrying this T cell receptor (beta chain) was seen only a few times. Antigen: not known. At one boundary the junction diverges from the germline segment, which might be a read error. 5'RACE template switching generated TCR cDNA, adding a universal primer site and UMIs. Via MiXCR, TCRdb re-called the 5' RACE reads, giving one row per CDR3 protein. The table has roughly 310,000 distinct CDR3 sequences, about 8.7% seen once. The sample belongs to a study of T cells after yellow fever vaccination. Across the whole study: SMART-Seq v4 Ultra Low Input prepared libraries from low-cell fractions.

CDR3 length equals 11 residues. Study-wide points: At around 96% for CD4 and approximately 89% for CD8, most primary-vaccination clones showed up again after the booster. The appearance of a small share of clonotypes in both CD4 and CD8 compartments was observed.

The sequence came from a young man who received the YFV17D yellow fever vaccine. J is TRBJ2-3 and V is TRBV12-3 or TRBV12-4; 9 bases fit TRBD1. The starting material was PBMCs, obtained on the day of the first yellow fever vaccination. DNA of the CDR3: TGTGCCAGCAGCGCCGGGACAGGGAAGGTGTTT. Translating gives CASSAGTGKVF.